This T cell receptor beta chain emerged from a study of T cell repertoires in cytomegalovirus infection. In its sample, this clonotype was seen a few times. The antigen is not known. The CDR3 is 16 amino acids. Germline V gives CDR1 SGHTA, CDR2 FQGNSA. V lost 1 base, J lost 6 bases, and 17 bases lay in between. TCRdb re-analysed the reads in MiXCR, keeping a single row per CDR3 protein. The data show 450,000 to 600,000 distinct CDR3 sequences, with more than 40% seen just once and approximately 40% held by the top ten. Here the sequenced sample was cultured PBMCs, taken from culture after CMV antigen stimulation. The clonotype was recovered from a human donor in good health (CMV status not recorded). Some clones in this sample may be carry-over from other donors' samples. The chain employs TRBV7-2 and TRBJ2-3; D is tentatively TRBD1 or TRBD2 (6 bases each). This chain's CDR3 is CASSLVSGATPDTQYF. DNA for the CDR3: TGTGCCAGCAGCTTAGTATCGGGGGCCACACCCGATACGCAGTATTTT.